This TCR beta chain derives from a study of PD-L1 blockade in urothelial cancer. Overall study findings and caveats: Pretreatment TCR clonality in blood under the median foretold superior survival.

About this clone itself: No antigen is known for it.

This CDR3 has 15 residues. V was pared by 3 bases and J by 6 bases, with 5 bases of the junction left unmatched. Germline assignment: CDR1 KGHSH and CDR2 LQKENI. Method: immunoSEQ multiplex PCR; TCRdb's copy keeps in-frame clones and lacks some. The table records around 120,000 clones, around 82% of them present only once. V usage is TRBV18 and J usage is TRBJ2-2; 9 bases line up with TRBD1. This sample comprised PBMCs, obtained around atezolizumab (anti-PD-L1) treatment. This clonotype was sampled from a man aged 50-60 years with urothelial cancer. The CDR3 loop reads CASSPRQGVAGELFF. CDR3 nucleotide sequence: TGTGCCAGCTCACCGAGACAGGGGGTAGCCGGGGAGCTGTTTTTT.